This TCR beta chain comes out of a study of blood T cell repertoires in COVID-19. V lost 3 bases, J lost 6 bases, and 13 bases lay in between. The CDR3 is made up of 14 amino acids. The germline V gene has CDR1 KGHDR and CDR2 SFDVKD. Original data processing: Amplifying reference gene primers gave estimates of nucleated cell counts. Method: immunoSEQ multiplex PCR; TCRdb's copy keeps in-frame clones and lacks some. For V, J and clone size, that table is used; D and trimming come from the DNA. The table includes tens of thousands of clones, around 92% detected once. This rearrangement joins TRBV24-1 to TRBJ1-2; D is perhaps TRBD1 (6 bases). Sequencing was carried out using peripheral blood. The TCR comes from a human donor with active COVID-19. The donor label of this sample is uncertain. In DNA form, the CDR3 reads TGTGCCACCAGTGATCCTACAGGGATGGATGGCTACACCTTC. Translated: CATSDPTGMDGYTF.